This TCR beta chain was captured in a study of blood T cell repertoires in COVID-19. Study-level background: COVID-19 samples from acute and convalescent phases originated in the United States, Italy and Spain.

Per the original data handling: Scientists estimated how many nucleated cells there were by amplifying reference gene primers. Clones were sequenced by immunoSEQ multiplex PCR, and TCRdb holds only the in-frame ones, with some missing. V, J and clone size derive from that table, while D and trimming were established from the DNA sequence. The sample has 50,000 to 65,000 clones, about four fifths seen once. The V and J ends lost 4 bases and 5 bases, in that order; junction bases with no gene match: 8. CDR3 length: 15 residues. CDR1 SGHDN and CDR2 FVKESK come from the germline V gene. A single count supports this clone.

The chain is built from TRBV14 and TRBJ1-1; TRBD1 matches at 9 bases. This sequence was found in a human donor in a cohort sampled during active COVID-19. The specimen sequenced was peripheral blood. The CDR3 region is CASSPLQGAKTEAFF. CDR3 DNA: TGTGCCAGCAGCCCCTTACAGGGGGCAAAGACTGAAGCTTTCTTT.